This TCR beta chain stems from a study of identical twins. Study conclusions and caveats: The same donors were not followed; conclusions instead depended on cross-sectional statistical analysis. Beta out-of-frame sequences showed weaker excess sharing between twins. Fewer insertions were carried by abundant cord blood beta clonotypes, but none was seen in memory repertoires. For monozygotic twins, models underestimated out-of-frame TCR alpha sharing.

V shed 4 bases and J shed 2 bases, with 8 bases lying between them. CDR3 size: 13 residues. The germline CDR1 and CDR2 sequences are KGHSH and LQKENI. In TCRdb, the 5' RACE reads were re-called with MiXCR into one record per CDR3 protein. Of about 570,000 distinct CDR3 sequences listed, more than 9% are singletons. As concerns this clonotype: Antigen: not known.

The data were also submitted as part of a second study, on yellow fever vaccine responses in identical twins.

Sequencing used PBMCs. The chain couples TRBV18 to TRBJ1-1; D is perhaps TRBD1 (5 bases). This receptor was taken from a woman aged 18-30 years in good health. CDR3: CASSHDRNTEAFF. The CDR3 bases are TGTGCCAGCTCACACGACAGAAACACTGAAGCTTTCTTT.